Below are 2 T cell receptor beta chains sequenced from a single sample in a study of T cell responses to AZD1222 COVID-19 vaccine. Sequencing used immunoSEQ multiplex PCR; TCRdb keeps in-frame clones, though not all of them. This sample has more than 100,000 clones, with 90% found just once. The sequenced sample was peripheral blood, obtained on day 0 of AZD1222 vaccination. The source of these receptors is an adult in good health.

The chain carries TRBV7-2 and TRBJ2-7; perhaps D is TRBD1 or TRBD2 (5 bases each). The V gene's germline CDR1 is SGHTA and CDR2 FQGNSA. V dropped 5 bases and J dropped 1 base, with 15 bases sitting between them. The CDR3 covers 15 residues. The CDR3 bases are TGTGCCAGCAGCGCGATCCGGGACGCTTCCTACGAGCAGTACTTC. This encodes CASSAIRDASYEQYF.

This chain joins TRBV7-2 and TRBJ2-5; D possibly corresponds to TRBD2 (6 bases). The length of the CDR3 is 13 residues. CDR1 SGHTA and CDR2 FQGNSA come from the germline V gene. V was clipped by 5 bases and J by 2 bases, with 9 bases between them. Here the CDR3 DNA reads TGTGCCAGCAGCCTTCTAGCGCAAGAGACCCAGTACTTC. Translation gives CASSLLAQETQYF. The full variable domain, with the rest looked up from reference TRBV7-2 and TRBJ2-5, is GAGVSQSPSNKVTEKGKDVELRCDPISGHTALYWYRQSLGQGLEFLIYFQGNSAPDKSGLPSDRFSAERTGGSVSTLTIQRTQQEDSAVYLCASSLLAQETQYFGPGTRLLVL.